These 9 T cell receptor beta chains came from one sample sequenced in a study of Ad26.COV2.S vaccination and SARS-CoV-2 variants. TCRdb keeps only in-frame clones here, not all; method: immunoSEQ multiplex PCR. The sample has hundreds of thousands of clones, 89% seen once; the top ten hold approximately 1.5%. Specified treatment: around 19 received Ad26.COV2.S at low or high dose, single or two shots; five or six received placebo; per-sample allocation not given. Repertoires come from day 63 after the first vaccine or placebo injection. This material consisted of peripheral blood, taken in a trial of Ad26.COV2.S vaccine versus placebo. The receptors stem from a person between 18 and 65 years old who received the Ad26.COV2.S COVID-19 vaccine or a placebo.

With regard to this clone: At the DNA level, this CDR3 is encoded by other sequences in the same sample as well. V usage is TRBV12-3 or TRBV12-4 and J usage is TRBJ2-5, with a weak D call TRBD2 (6 bases). V lost 1 base and J 5 bases, leaving 8 bases between the germline ends. The CDR3 has 13 residues. The CDR3 DNA follows: TGTGCCAGCAGTTTAGTGGGGAGGGAGACCCAGTACTTC. Translation: CASSLVGRETQYF.

The genes are TRBV6-5 and TRBJ2-1; D perhaps matches TRBD2 (5 bases). The CDR3 consists of 14 residues. Trimming took 6 bases from V and 0 from J, leaving 9 bases between them. Germline CDR1 is MNHEY and CDR2 is SVGAGI. This chain's CDR3 is CASRTISSYNEQFF. CDR3 DNA sequence: TGTGCCAGCAGGACTATCAGCTCCTACAATGAGCAGTTCTTC.

This clone was found once. The genes are TRBV7-9 and TRBJ2-3; possible D gene TRBD1, 5 bases. This CDR3 has 13 residues. CDR1 is SEHNR and CDR2 is FQNEAQ in the germline V gene (reference sequence). Between the trimmed V and J ends, which lost 1 base and 6 bases, there was a span of 8 bases. The CDR3: CASSLEGADTQYF. CDR3 coding DNA: TGTGCCAGCAGCTTAGAAGGGGCGGATACGCAGTATTTT. The full variable domain, in which reference TRBV7-9 and TRBJ2-3 provide the parts outside the CDR3, is DTGVSQNPRHKITKRGQNVTFRCDPISEHNRLYWYRQTLGQGPEFLTYFQNEAQLEKSRLLSDRFSAERPKGSFSTLEIQRTEQGDSAMYLCASSLEGADTQYFGPGTRLTVL.

This rearrangement joins TRBV27 to TRBJ1-2; no firm D call. V was pared by 2 bases and J by 4 bases, with 8 bases between. The CDR3 consists of 13 residues. Germline V gene lookup returns CDR1 MNHEY and CDR2 SMNVEV (reference sequence). CDR3 coding DNA: TGTGCCAGCAGTTTAGAAGGTTCCTATGGCTACACCTTC. Protein product: CASSLEGSYGYTF.

This chain connects TRBV5-1 to TRBJ1-3, with a possible D match to TRBD1 (5 bases). The V gene's germline CDR1 is SGHRS and CDR2 YFSETQ. V lost 3 bases to trimming and J lost 4 bases, with 14 bases between them. The CDR3 is 15 residues long. For the CDR3, the DNA is TGCGCCAGCAGCTCCGGACGGGGGGAGGGAAACACCATATATTTT. This codes for CASSSGRGEGNTIYF.

This clone was detected only a few times. The chain is built from TRBV27 and TRBJ1-2; possibly TRBD1 for D (5 bases). Germline CDR1 is MNHEY and CDR2 is SMNVEV (reference sequence). The germline V and J ends were trimmed by 5 bases and 8 bases, with 12 bases remaining between them. The length of the CDR3 is 12 residues. CDR3 nucleotide sequence: TGTGCCAGCAGTATCCCCGGGGCGGGCTACACCTTC. Protein product: CASSIPGAGYTF.

The gene calls are TRBV30 and TRBJ2-6, with no clear D. The CDR3 has 13 residues. Germline V gives CDR1 GTSNPN, CDR2 SVGIG (reference sequence). V was pared by 5 bases and J by 0 bases, with 5 bases between. CDR3 bases: TGTGCCTGGCGCAACTCTGGGGCCAACGTCCTGACTTTC. It encodes CAWRNSGANVLTF. The full variable domain, with the rest looked up from reference TRBV30 and TRBJ2-6, is SQTIHQWPATLVQPVGSPLSLECTVEGTSNPNLYWYRQAAGRGLQLLFYSVGIGQISSEVPQNLSASRPQDRQFILSSKKLLLSDSGFYLCAWRNSGANVLTFGAGSRLTVL.

The CDR3: CASSQVRSGKGQGTEAFF. Written as DNA, the CDR3 is TGTGCCAGCAGCCAAGTACGGTCCGGGAAAGGACAGGGCACTGAAGCTTTCTTT. This sequence joins TRBV4-2 and TRBJ1-1; 8 bases line up with TRBD1. CDR1 is LGHNA and CDR2 is YNFKEQ in the germline V gene. This CDR3 spans 18 amino acids. V shed 1 base, J shed 4 bases, and the junction held 14 bases outside the gene matches.

The rearrangement links TRBV6-6 to TRBJ1-5; TRBD1 aligns across 7 bases. The CDR3 is made up of 15 amino acids. Germline V gene sequence: CDR1 MNHNY, CDR2 SVGAGI (reference sequence). The V and J ends lost 0 bases and 1 base, in that order; junction bases with no gene match: 0. CDR3 sequence: CASSYSGQSNQPQHF. As DNA, the CDR3 is TGTGCCAGCAGTTACTCGGGACAGAGCAATCAGCCCCAGCATTTT.